These 3 T cell receptor beta chains were all obtained from the same sample, sequenced in a study of response to subunit inactivated influenza vaccine. TCRdb re-called the RT-PCR reads through MiXCR, storing one row per CDR3 protein. This table has about 500,000 distinct CDR3 sequences, approximately 15% appearing once. Sequenced material: CD4+ T cells sorted from PBMCs, taken around 25 months after vaccination. These receptor sequences come from a man between 50 and 70 years old who received an inactivated influenza vaccine.

This clonotype was counted many times. The chain combines TRBV12-3 or TRBV12-4 with TRBJ1-2, with D possibly being TRBD1 (5 bases). This CDR3 spans 13 amino acids. V lost 3 bases and J 7 bases, leaving 12 bases between the germline ends. The CDR3 nucleotides are TGTGCCAGCAGTTTTCGGGGGTTGAGTGGCTACACCTTC. Its protein is CASSFRGLSGYTF.

This rearrangement joins TRBV20-1 to TRBJ2-5, with D perhaps TRBD1 (5 bases). The CDR3 runs 12 residues. Germline assignment: CDR1 DFQATT and CDR2 SNEGSKA (reference sequence). Deletions cut 4 bases from V and 5 bases from J, with 11 bases between. The CDR3 sequence: CSAIIGVETQYF. The CDR3 DNA reads TGCAGTGCTATAATAGGGGTCGAGACCCAGTACTTC.

V usage is TRBV23-1 and J usage is TRBJ2-3, with 7 bases lining up with TRBD2. TRBV23-1 is an open reading frame, and its role is uncertain. The V gene end was trimmed by 3 bases and the J gene end by 2 bases; junction bases not matched to a gene: 17. This CDR3 has 19 residues. In DNA, the CDR3 is TGCGCCAGCAGTCATTCACGTACCTCTTGCGCGGGGGTCACAGATACGCAGTATTTT. Its protein is CASSHSRTSCAGVTDTQYF.